This TCR beta chain is drawn from a study of cytomegalovirus exposure and HLA in healthy donors. Produced via immunoSEQ multiplex PCR; TCRdb's table is partial and in-frame only. This sample has about 98,000 clones, with about 90% found just once. Germline lookup yields CDR1 SNHLY and CDR2 FYNNEI. V lost 6 bases and J lost 1; bases outside the gene matches: 0. The CDR3 runs 14 residues. Findings and caveats of the study: According to a later analysis, TCR clusters from the first cohort tended to co-occur in the roughly 130 validation repertoires. It was reportedly the case that the classifier diagnosed cytomegalovirus status with high specificity and sensitivity. As confirmed in vitro, a few CMV-associated chains were specific for CMV antigens.

As to this clone: The antigen is not known.

The sequenced sample consisted of PBMCs. J is TRBJ2-3 and V is TRBV2; TRBD2 matches at 11 bases. The receptor's source is a man aged 18 to 29 in good health and CMV-seropositive. CDR3 nucleotide sequence: TGTGCCAGCAGGACTAGCGGGGGCACAGATACGCAGTATTTT. Translating gives CASRTSGGTDTQYF.